The source of this T cell receptor (beta chain) is a study of cytomegalovirus exposure and HLA in healthy donors (dated by TCRdb to 2017 to 2019). A note on the overall study: According to a later analysis, one platform produced both the approximately 110 validation repertoires and the 670 or so repertoires of the first cohort. The study was designed to test whether signatures of past pathogen exposure could be identified by cataloging public T cell receptors. To predict cytomegalovirus infection status, the study brought together high-throughput TCR immunosequencing, statistical association of individual TCRs with disease status, and machine learning. A separate validation cohort of about 110 different subjects was used in addition to the roughly 640-subject first cohort. General findings and caveats noted by the study authors: According to the authors, the approach could potentially be generalized to other disease states and immunological phenotypes. In both the original and validation cohorts, the classifier was reported to diagnose cytomegalovirus status with high specificity and sensitivity. The validation cohort had no HLA typing available for a later analysis, so co-occurrence within that cohort was assessed over all 120 or so repertoires. In vitro tests confirmed that a few of the cytomegalovirus-associated TCR beta chains recognize cytomegalovirus antigens. Most TCR sequences were seen in very few donors, while some public TCRs were found in many individuals. In a later analysis, TCRs clustered in the first cohort were found to also tend to co-occur in the approximately 110 validation repertoires, with 94% of cluster scores above 0. A total of 150 to 200 TCR beta chains were listed by the study as associated with cytomegalovirus.

Library method: the immunoSEQ multiplex PCR assay. The original methods were these. To diagnose cytomegalovirus status from the catalog of TCR beta chain sequences, a statistical classification framework was built. This immuneACCESS table, as held by TCRdb, lists in-frame sequences with V and J called but not all clones. Of the missing ones, under half trace to an unresolved V gene in checked studies; the others have no known cause. V, J and clone size derive from that table, while D and trimming were established from the DNA sequence. This sample is represented by under 140,000 clones; approximately 90% of them were singletons. The ten largest clones capture roughly 1.4% of the sample. Separate from the roughly 660-subject first cohort, the validation cohort of about 130 subjects was the group to which the donors belonged. With respect to this clone: The target of this receptor is not known. No per-base quality is available; no much larger clone lies one base away.

The TCR sequence derives from a woman in her twenties or thirties in good health and CMV-seropositive. Sequencing was done on a sample of PBMCs.

The nucleotide sequence is TGTGCCAGCAGCTTTAAAACCTCCCGGGACAACTACAATGAGCAGTTCTTC. Its translation reads: CASSFKTSRDNYNEQFF. The rearrangement combines TRBV7-2 with TRBJ2-1, with a tentative D gene TRBD1 over 6 matching bases. V is reduced by 3 bases and J by 3 bases, leaving a spacing of 18 bases between them. The CDR3 runs 17 amino acids, cysteine and phenylalanine included. Only the CDR3 DNA stays, 51 bases, in frame from base 1. The germline V gene encodes CDR1 SGHTA and CDR2 FQGNSA. The variable domain in full, with residues beyond the CDR3 obtained from the reference TRBV7-2 and TRBJ2-1 genes, is GAGVSQSPSNKVTEKGKDVELRCDPISGHTALYWYRQSLGQGLEFLIYFQGNSAPDKSGLPSDRFSAERTGGSVSTLTIQRTQQEDSAVYLCASSFKTSRDNYNEQFFGPGTRLTVL.